This entry is about one T cell receptor beta chain. Produced via immunoSEQ multiplex PCR; TCRdb's table is partial and in-frame only. The sample carries roughly 35,000 clones, less than 95% recorded once. The data derive from a study of T cell changes during pregnancy in multiple sclerosis. Looked up from germline, CDR1 is SEHNR and CDR2 is FQNEAQ (reference sequence). Unmatched junction bases numbered 7, after V lost 5 bases and J lost 1 base. This CDR3 is built from 15 residues. The rearrangement uses TRBV7-9 and TRBJ2-7; 8 positions agree with TRBD1. The sequenced sample was CD8+ T cells from peripheral blood mononuclear cells, obtained in the first trimester of pregnancy. The TCR originated in a female donor with multiple sclerosis, enrolled in a pregnancy study. CDR3 DNA sequence: TGTGCCAGCAGCCCACCGGGACAGGCGTCCTACGAGCAGTACTTC. Translation gives CASSPPGQASYEQYF.